These T cell receptor beta chains were read from a single sample in a study of blood T cell repertoires in COVID-19. Assay: immunoSEQ multiplex PCR; the TCRdb copy retains only in-frame clones and omits some. The repertoire holds around 150,000 clones, with around four fifths as singletons. The specimen sequenced was PBMCs or T cells enriched from blood (not recorded which). These TCRs come from a woman in her forties who had recovered from COVID-19. Each CDR3 is given with its conserved first and last residue. D genes are given only for firm matches. Where a row states a size, it is once, few, many or the class of an expanded clone; other rows omit it.

clone size,J gene,V gene,D gene,CDR3 DNA,CDR3 protein
NA,TRBJ2-7,TRBV29-1,TRBD2,TGCAGCGTTGAGGGGCTAGCGGACGAGCAGTACTTC,CSVEGLADEQYF
NA,TRBJ2-1,TRBV7-6,TRBD2,TGTGCCAGCAGCCTTAGCGGGAGCTCCTACAATGAGCAGTTCTTC,CASSLSGSSYNEQFF
NA,TRBJ2-3,TRBV29-1,NA,TGCAGCGTTGAACTGACAGGGACTAGCACAGATACGCAGTATTTT,CSVELTGTSTDTQYF
NA,TRBJ1-1,TRBV28,TRBD1,TGTGCCAGCAGTGCCCTAGGGACAGGGAACACTGAAGCTTTCTTT,CASSALGTGNTEAFF
NA,TRBJ2-1,TRBV4-1,TRBD2,TGCGCCAGCAGCCAAGAGGTGGCTAGCGGCTACTACAATGAGCAGTTCTTC,CASSQEVASGYYNEQFF
NA,TRBJ2-7,TRBV30,TRBD1,TGTGCCTGGGAACGGGACAGGGGATCATACGAGCAGTACTTC,CAWERDRGSYEQYF
NA,TRBJ1-4,TRBV10-3,TRBD1,TGTGCCATCAGTGAGTCGAGGGGGCGTACTAATGAAAAACTGTTTTTT,CAISESRGRTNEKLFF
once,TRBJ1-4,TRBV27,TRBD1,TGTGCCAGCAGTCCCGACCAGGACAGGGAGATTAATGAAAAACTGTTTTTT,CASSPDQDREINEKLFF
NA,TRBJ2-3,TRBV5-8,NA,TGTGCCAGCAGCTTTGTCCCGGAGAAGCAGTATTTT,CASSFVPEKQYF
NA,TRBJ2-7,TRBV3-1/TRBV3-2,TRBD2,TGTGCCAGCAGCCAGGGTAGCGGGAGCTCCTACGAGCAGTACTTC,CASSQGSGSSYEQYF
NA,TRBJ1-4,TRBV7-9,TRBD1,TGTGCCAGCAGCTCGACAGGGGTTGAAAAACTGTTTTTT,CASSSTGVEKLFF
NA,TRBJ1-2,TRBV15,NA,TGTGCCACCAGCAGTTCGATCGGACTCAGTCCCAACTATGGCTACACCTTC,CATSSSIGLSPNYGYTF
few,TRBJ1-6,TRBV6-6,TRBD1,TGTGCCAGCAGTCCAAACGTCCCGGGACAGGGCAATTCACCCCTCCACTTT,CASSPNVPGQGNSPLHF
NA,TRBJ2-1,TRBV11-3,NA,TGTGCCAGCAGCATTCGGACAGACAATGAGCAGTTCTTC,CASSIRTDNEQFF
NA,TRBJ2-3,TRBV7-9,NA,TGTGCCACTATGACACACACAGATACGCAGTATTTT,CATMTHTDTQYF
once,TRBJ1-1,TRBV11-3,NA,TGTGCCAGCAGCTTACGGGTCGGGGACACTGAAGCTTTCTTT,CASSLRVGDTEAFF
NA,TRBJ2-2,TRBV2,NA,TGTGCCAGCAGTGAATATCTGAACACCGGGGAGCTGTTTTTT,CASSEYLNTGELFF
NA,TRBJ1-3,TRBV2,NA,TGTGCCAGCAGTGCCAGGCACTCTGGAAACACCATATATTTT,CASSARHSGNTIYF
NA,TRBJ1-5,TRBV2,NA,TGTGCCAGCAGTGAGGGGGGAAGCAATCAGCCCCAGCATTTT,CASSEGGSNQPQHF
NA,TRBJ1-5,TRBV21-1,NA,TGTGCCAGCAGCAAAAGGGACAGGGCCACCAATCAGCCCCAGCATTTT,CASSKRDRATNQPQHF
NA,TRBJ2-7,TRBV29-1,TRBD2,TGCAGCGCCATGACTAGCGGGAGTAGGGACGAGCAGTACTTC,CSAMTSGSRDEQYF
once,TRBJ2-3,TRBV18,NA,TGTGCCAGCTCACCATGGCTCCGGAGGGGCACAGATACGCAGTATTTT,CASSPWLRRGTDTQYF
NA,TRBJ2-5,TRBV15,NA,TGTGCCACCAGCAGAGGAGTAGGTACAGGGCAAGAGACCCAGTACTTC,CATSRGVGTGQETQYF
NA,TRBJ2-6,TRBV19,NA,TGTGCTTCATCAAACGGGGATTCCCACTCTGGGGCCAACGTCCTGACTTTC,CASSNGDSHSGANVLTF
NA,TRBJ2-1,TRBV7-9,TRBD2,TGTGCCAGCAGCGCCCCGGGACTAGCGGGGGGAGCTACCAATGAGCAGTTCTTC,CASSAPGLAGGATNEQFF
NA,TRBJ2-5,TRBV6-4,TRBD2,TGTGCCAGCAGTGACTCGAAAAAGGCTAGCGGGCACCAAGAGACCCAGTACTTC,CASSDSKKASGHQETQYF
NA,TRBJ1-2,TRBV29-1,TRBD1,TGCAGCGTATTAAGGGACAGGGAGGGTGGCTACACCTTC,CSVLRDREGGYTF
NA,TRBJ2-1,TRBV10-3,NA,TGTGCCATCAGTTCGGAGGGTCGGAATGAGCAGTTCTTC,CAISSEGRNEQFF
NA,TRBJ1-4,TRBV5-1,NA,TGCGCCAGCAGCTTGGCAGGAACAACTAATGAAAAACTGTTTTTT,CASSLAGTTNEKLFF
NA,TRBJ2-2,TRBV5-4,TRBD1,TGTGCCAGCAGCCCCGACAGGGCTAGGGGGACCGGGGAGCTGTTTTTT,CASSPDRARGTGELFF
NA,TRBJ1-2,TRBV6-1,NA,TGTGCCAGCAGTGTCCAATACGGCGGGGCTAATTATGGCTACACCTTC,CASSVQYGGANYGYTF
NA,TRBJ2-3,TRBV5-8,NA,TGTGCCAGCAGCCCCGGGACTGTTAGCACAGATACGCAGTATTTT,CASSPGTVSTDTQYF
NA,TRBJ2-5,TRBV28,TRBD2,TGTGCCAGCAGTCCCCCGGGACTAGCGGGAGGAAGAGAGACCCAGTACTTC,CASSPPGLAGGRETQYF
NA,TRBJ1-5,TRBV6-5,NA,TGTGCCAGCAGTTACGGGACTCCCAATCAGCCCCAGCATTTT,CASSYGTPNQPQHF
NA,TRBJ2-3,TRBV3-1/TRBV3-2,TRBD2,TGTGCCAGCAGCCAAGAGGGACTAGCGGGAGATACGCAGTATTTT,CASSQEGLAGDTQYF
NA,TRBJ2-5,TRBV7-9,NA,TGTGCCAGCAGCACGGGTTACGAGCGGGAGACCCAGTACTTC,CASSTGYERETQYF
NA,TRBJ2-2,TRBV7-6,TRBD2,TGTGCCAGCAGCTTTGTGCGGGAGGCATTCACCGGGGAGCTGTTTTTT,CASSFVREAFTGELFF
NA,TRBJ2-7,TRBV19,NA,TGTGCCACCAACTTAAGCGGACTCAACCTCTACGAGCAGTACTTC,CATNLSGLNLYEQYF
NA,TRBJ2-1,TRBV4-2,NA,TGTGCCAGCAGCCGGGCCCCCGACTCCTACAATGAGCAGTTCTTC,CASSRAPDSYNEQFF
NA,TRBJ2-3,TRBV12-3/TRBV12-4,NA,TGTGCCAGCAGCGAACAAGATACGCAGTATTTT,CASSEQDTQYF
NA,TRBJ1-5,TRBV27,TRBD1,TGTGCCAGCGCGGACAGGGCTGGACAGCCCCAGCATTTT,CASADRAGQPQHF
NA,TRBJ2-3,TRBV6-5,NA,TGTGCCAGCAGTTACTCCGGCGGGCGGAACACAGATACGCAGTATTTT,CASSYSGGRNTDTQYF
NA,TRBJ2-1,TRBV19,TRBD2,TGTGCCAGTAGTATGCAGGGGCCGGGACTAGGAAAGTACAATGAGCAGTTCTTC,CASSMQGPGLGKYNEQFF
NA,TRBJ1-5,TRBV6-6,TRBD1,TGTGCCAGCAAAGGGACAGGGGGCCATAGCAATCAGCCCCAGCATTTT,CASKGTGGHSNQPQHF
NA,TRBJ1-6,TRBV7-2,NA,TGTGCCAGCAGCAGGGGACAAACGAATTCACCCCTCCACTTT,CASSRGQTNSPLHF
NA,TRBJ1-1,TRBV9,TRBD1,TGTGCCAGCAGCGCCGGGACAGGGCCTGAAGCTTTCTTT,CASSAGTGPEAFF
NA,TRBJ2-7,TRBV11-2,TRBD1,TGTGCCAGCAGTCTCCGGGACAGAAACGAGCAGTACTTC,CASSLRDRNEQYF
NA,TRBJ2-7,TRBV19,TRBD2,TGTGCCAGTAGTGACCTAGCGGGAGTCGACGAGCAGTACTTC,CASSDLAGVDEQYF
NA,TRBJ1-1,TRBV9,NA,TGTGCCAGCAGCCGGGACTCGATGAACACTGAAGCTTTCTTT,CASSRDSMNTEAFF
NA,TRBJ2-7,TRBV6-4,NA,TGTGCCAGCAGCGATACACCGGCGGGGGAGCAGTACTTC,CASSDTPAGEQYF
NA,TRBJ1-4,TRBV19,TRBD1,TGTGCCAGTAGTCCCAGGACAGGGGATGAAAAACTGTTTTTT,CASSPRTGDEKLFF
once,TRBJ2-2,TRBV5-1,TRBD2,TGCGCCAGTAACCCGGGACTAGCCGGAGGGAGCGGGGAGCTGTTTTTT,CASNPGLAGGSGELFF